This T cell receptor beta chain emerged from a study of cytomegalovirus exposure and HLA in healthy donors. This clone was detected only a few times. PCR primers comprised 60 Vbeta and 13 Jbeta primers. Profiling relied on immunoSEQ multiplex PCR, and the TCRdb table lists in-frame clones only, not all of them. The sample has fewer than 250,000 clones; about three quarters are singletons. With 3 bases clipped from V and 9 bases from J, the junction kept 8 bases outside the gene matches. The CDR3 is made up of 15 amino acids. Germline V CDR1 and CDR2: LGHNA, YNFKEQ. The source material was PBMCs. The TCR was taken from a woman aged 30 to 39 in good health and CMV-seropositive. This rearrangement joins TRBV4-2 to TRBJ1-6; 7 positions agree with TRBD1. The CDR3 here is CASSQADEGASPLHF. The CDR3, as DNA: TGTGCCAGCAGCCAGGCAGACGAGGGGGCTTCACCCCTCCACTTT.